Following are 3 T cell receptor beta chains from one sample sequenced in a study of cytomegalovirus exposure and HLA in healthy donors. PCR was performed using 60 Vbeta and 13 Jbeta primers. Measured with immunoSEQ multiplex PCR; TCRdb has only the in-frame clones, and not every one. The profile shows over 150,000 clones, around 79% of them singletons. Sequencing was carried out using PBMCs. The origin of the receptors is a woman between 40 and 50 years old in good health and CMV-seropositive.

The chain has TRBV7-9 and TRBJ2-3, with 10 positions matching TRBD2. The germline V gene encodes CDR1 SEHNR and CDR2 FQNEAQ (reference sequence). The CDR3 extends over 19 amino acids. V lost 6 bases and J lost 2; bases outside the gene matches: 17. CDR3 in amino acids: CASRKWASGSGAFTDTQYF. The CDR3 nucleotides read TGTGCCAGCAGAAAATGGGCTAGCGGGAGTGGGGCGTTCACAGATACGCAGTATTTT.

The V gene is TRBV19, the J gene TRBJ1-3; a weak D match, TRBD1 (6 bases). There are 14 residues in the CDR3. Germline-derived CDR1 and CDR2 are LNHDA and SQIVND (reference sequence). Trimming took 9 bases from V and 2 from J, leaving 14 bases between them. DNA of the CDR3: TGTGCCAGCTCAGCAGGGGACGCTGGAAACACCATATATTTT. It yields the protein CASSAGDAGNTIYF.

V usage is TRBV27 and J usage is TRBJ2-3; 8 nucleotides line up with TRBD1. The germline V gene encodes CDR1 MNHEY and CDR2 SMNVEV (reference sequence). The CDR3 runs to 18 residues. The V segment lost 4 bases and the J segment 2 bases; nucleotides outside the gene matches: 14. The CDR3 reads CASSSLFRRQGLTDTQYF. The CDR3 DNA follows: TGTGCCAGCAGTTCGCTCTTCCGACGACAGGGGCTCACAGATACGCAGTATTTT.